One and the same sample provided the 24 T cell receptor beta chains below, sequenced in a study of regulatory T cells in long-lasting Graves disease. Assembly of TCR beta libraries relied on iRepertoire HTBI primers together with Arm-PCR of CDR3 regions. One entry per CDR3 protein results from TCRdb running MiXCR on the multiplex PCR reads. The repertoire has about 330,000 distinct CDR3 sequences, around 15% of them found once; the top ten carry 20%. As to time point: newly diagnosed GD, antithyroid drugs for less than 3 months. Preparation of the TCR library used RNA extracted from PBMCs. The sample was also linked to a second study, of T cells in Graves' hyperthyroidism and ophthalmopathy.

The sequences come from peripheral blood mononuclear cells (PBMCs), collected at new diagnosis, from a patient treated with antithyroid drugs. Every receptor here comes from a woman aged 18-29 years with Graves disease.

This clonotype appeared many times. The chain carries TRBV7-9 and TRBJ2-3; TRBD2 aligns across 7 bases. CDR3 length equals 16 residues. Germline V gives CDR1 SEHNR, CDR2 FQNEAQ (reference sequence). The V gene end was trimmed by 5 bases and the J gene end by 0 bases; junction bases not matched to a gene: 8. The CDR3 DNA reads as TGTGCCAGCAGCCCCAGGGCGGGAGTCAGCACAGATACGCAGTATTTT. Translation: CASSPRAGVSTDTQYF. Complete variable domain (other parts from reference TRBV7-9 and TRBJ2-3): DTGVSQNPRHKITKRGQNVTFRCDPISEHNRLYWYRQTLGQGPEFLTYFQNEAQLEKSRLLSDRFSAERPKGSFSTLEIQRTEQGDSAMYLCASSPRAGVSTDTQYFGPGTRLTVL.

This clonotype has ten or more counts. The J gene is TRBJ1-2, the V gene TRBV2, with a possible D match to TRBD1 (6 bases). This CDR3 is 13 amino acids long. V dropped 6 bases and J dropped 8 bases, with 16 bases sitting between them. Germline V gene data show CDR1 as SNHLY and CDR2 as FYNNEI. CDR3 sequence (DNA): TGTGCCAGCAGATTGTGGCAGGGGAACGGCTACACCTTC. This gives the protein CASRLWQGNGYTF.

Regarding this clonotype: This may be a read error, as it is one base from a much larger clone. Because it lacks the conserved phenylalanine or tryptophan at the end, this CDR3 is likely a read error. The chain links TRBV19 to TRBJ1-1; D is unclear. The CDR3 contains 15 residues. Trimming left V 2 bases short and J 1 base short, with 11 bases between. The germline CDR1 and CDR2 sequences are LNHDA and SQIVND (reference sequence). The CDR3 loop reads CASSIQGPGNTEAFS. Written as DNA, the CDR3 is TGTGCCAGTAGTATACAAGGGCCGGGGAACACTGAAGCTTTCTCT.

This clonotype was seen many times. The chain links TRBV7-9 to TRBJ1-1, with D maybe TRBD1 (5 bases). Trimming removed 2 bases at V and 1 base at J, with 8 bases between. Germline V lookup: CDR1 SEHNR, CDR2 FQNEAQ (reference sequence). The CDR3 is 14 amino acids. The chain's CDR3 is CASSLTQGNTEAFF. The CDR3 nucleotides are TGTGCCAGCAGCTTAACGCAGGGGAACACTGAAGCTTTCTTT.

This clonotype was observed many times. The genes are TRBV7-2 and TRBJ1-4; D is unclear. There are 13 residues in the CDR3. Trimming shortened V by 6 bases and J by 4 bases, and 9 bases separated the two germline ends. In germline, CDR1 is SGHTA, CDR2 FQGNSA. The CDR3 DNA reads TGTGCCAGCAGTCGCTCCAATAATGAAAAACTGTTTTTT. Protein sequence: CASSRSNNEKLFF.

The chain joins TRBV29-1 to TRBJ2-1; D is perhaps TRBD1 or TRBD2 (5 bases each). This CDR3 comprises 14 residues. Trimming cost V 7 bases and J 6 bases, with 19 bases left between them. Germline V gene sequence: CDR1 SQVTM, CDR2 ANQGSEA. CDR3 region: CSASVEGRSNEQFF. For the CDR3, the DNA is TGCAGCGCCTCGGTCGAGGGGCGTTCCAATGAGCAGTTCTTC.

As regards this clonotype: It may be a read error: a sequence one base away is much more abundant. The genes are TRBV6-1 and TRBJ1-5, with a possible D match to TRBD1 (5 bases). Trimming took off 10 bases at V and 12 bases at J, with 22 bases between the two ends. Per germline, CDR1 MNHNS and CDR2 SASEGT. The CDR3 has 13 residues. In nucleotides, the CDR3 is TGTGCCACCATTCCCCAGGGTGGGAGGCTCCAGCATTTT. Translation gives CATIPQGGRLQHF.

This clonotype appeared many times. The gene calls are TRBV5-1 and TRBJ2-1; possibly TRBD2 for D (5 bases). CDR1 and CDR2 (germline): SGHRS, YFSETQ. V dropped 0 bases and J dropped 1 base, with 8 bases sitting between them. The length of the CDR3 is 15 residues. For the CDR3, the DNA is TGCGCCAGCAGCTTGGAGCGGACGTCCTACAATGAGCAGTTCTTC. This codes for CASSLERTSYNEQFF. Supplemented by reference TRBV5-1 and TRBJ2-1, the full variable domain reads KAGVTQTPRYLIKTRGQQVTLSCSPISGHRSVSWYQQTPGQGLQFLFEYFSETQRNKGNFPGRFSGRQFSNSRSEMNVSTLELGDSALYLCASSLERTSYNEQFFGPGTRLTVL.

This clonotype appeared a few times. This rearrangement joins TRBV6-9 to TRBJ1-5; 7 bases match TRBD1. CDR3 length equals 16 residues. Per germline, CDR1 MNHGY and CDR2 SVAAGI. Trimming cost V 3 bases and J 5 bases; bases outside gene matches: 10. The CDR3 DNA is TGTGCCAGCAGTTACTTGAAGACAGGGTCGGATCAGCCCCAGCATTTT. This sequence encodes CASSYLKTGSDQPQHF.

This clonotype appeared many times. For the CDR3, the DNA is TGTGCCAGCAGTTACTTGAATAGCGGGAGGGCCTTTGACGAGCAGTACTTC. It translates to CASSYLNSGRAFDEQYF. The genes are TRBV6-5 and TRBJ2-7; TRBD2 aligns across 11 bases. This CDR3 comprises 17 residues. V was pared by 1 base and J by 5 bases, with 10 bases of the junction left unmatched. The germline V gene encodes CDR1 MNHEY and CDR2 SVGAGI.

This clonotype was seen repeatedly, ten times or more. This sequence joins TRBV28 and TRBJ2-7; D could derive from TRBD1 or TRBD2 (5 bases each). Germline V lookup: CDR1 MDHEN, CDR2 SYDVKM. The V end was cut by 3 bases, the J end by 0 bases, with 9 bases between. The CDR3 has 14 amino acids. DNA for the CDR3: TGTGCCAGCAGTTTTACGGGGCACTCCTACGAGCAGTACTTC. The encoded protein is CASSFTGHSYEQYF.

The sample holds many counts of this clonotype. J is TRBJ2-7 and V is TRBV11-2; D may be TRBD1 (5 bases). Germline assignment: CDR1 SGHAT and CDR2 FQNNGV. Trimming took 4 bases from V and 2 from J, leaving 9 bases between them. The CDR3 covers 13 residues. CDR3 coding DNA: TGTGCCAGCAGCTCCGACAGAACCTACGAGCAGTACTTC. Translating it yields CASSSDRTYEQYF. The whole variable domain, remainder taken from reference TRBV11-2 and TRBJ2-7, is EAGVAQSPRYKIIEKRQSVAFWCNPISGHATLYWYQQILGQGPKLLIQFQNNGVVDDSQLPKDRFSAERLKGVDSTLKIQPAKLEDSAVYLCASSSDRTYEQYFGPGTRLTVT.

There are a few counts of this clonotype. The chain couples TRBV5-6 to TRBJ2-7; D is perhaps TRBD2 (6 bases). CDR3 length: 14 residues. Germline V lookup: CDR1 SGHDT, CDR2 YYEEEE. V was cut by 2 bases and J by 2 bases, with 11 bases left in between. The CDR3 DNA reads as TGTGCCAGCAGCTTTCCGGGACTCACCTACGAGCAGTACTTC. Protein: CASSFPGLTYEQYF.

This clonotype was seen ten or more times. The V call is TRBV20-1, the J call TRBJ2-1, with 9 bases aligning to TRBD1. The CDR3 is 17 amino acids. Trimming removed 3 bases from V and 4 bases from J; junction bases left unmatched: 13. Germline CDR1 reads DFQATT; CDR2 reads SNEGSKA (reference sequence). In DNA, the CDR3 is TGCAGTGCTAGGAGTGGTCGCGGGACAGGGCTTTACAATGAGCAGTTCTTC. It encodes CSARSGRGTGLYNEQFF.

The chain is built from TRBV5-6 and TRBJ1-4; weak D call: TRBD1 (5 bases). Trimming shortened V by 4 bases and J by 8 bases, and 12 bases separated the two germline ends. CDR3 size: 13 residues. Germline V lookup: CDR1 SGHDT, CDR2 YYEEEE. The CDR3 region has the DNA TGTGCCAGCAGCCAGGCGGGACCAGAAAAACTGTTTTTT. Translating gives CASSQAGPEKLFF.

This clonotype was counted only a few times. V usage is TRBV28 and J usage is TRBJ2-3; a possible D gene is TRBD2 (6 bases). V shed 2 bases and J shed 0 bases, with 9 bases lying between them. Germline CDR1 reads MDHEN; CDR2 reads SYDVKM. The CDR3 sequence is 15 residues long. In DNA form, the CDR3 reads TGTGCCAGCAGTTTAGGAGGGGCTAGCACAGATACGCAGTATTTT. This translates into CASSLGGASTDTQYF.

This clonotype was detected many times. The rearrangement joins TRBV6-1 to TRBJ1-1, with unresolved D. The CDR3 length is 17 residues. V shed 6 bases and J shed 0 bases, with 20 bases lying between them. CDR1 is MNHNS, CDR2 SASEGT, per germline. The CDR3 sequence: CASSLQVIGRLNTEAFF. The CDR3 DNA reads as TGTGCCAGCAGCCTTCAAGTTATTGGGCGCCTGAACACTGAAGCTTTCTTT.

The rearrangement uses TRBV19 and TRBJ2-7, with a possible D match to TRBD2 (5 bases). Per germline, CDR1 LNHDA and CDR2 SQIVND (reference sequence). CDR3 size: 15 residues. V shed 1 base and J shed 3 bases, with 13 bases lying between them. The CDR3 nucleotides read TGTGCCAGTAGTATAGTTCGGGGTCCAAACTACGAGCAGTACTTC. Amino acid sequence: CASSIVRGPNYEQYF.

The gene calls are TRBV13 and TRBJ1-3; D is unclear. This CDR3 is built from 15 residues. Germline V gives CDR1 PRHDT, CDR2 FYEKMQ (reference sequence). The V and J ends lost 5 bases and 0 bases respectively, with 11 bases between them. The CDR3 protein is CASSPAIDSGNTIYF. The CDR3 DNA sequence: TGTGCCAGCAGCCCCGCAATTGACTCTGGAAACACCATATATTTT.

The genes are TRBV9 and TRBJ2-1; TRBD2 matches 13 bases. The CDR3 sequence is 15 residues long. Per the germline V gene, CDR1 is SGDLS and CDR2 is YYNGEE. The V gene end was trimmed by 3 bases and the J gene end by 5 bases; junction bases not matched to a gene: 2. As DNA, the CDR3 is TGTGCCAGCAGCGGTGGGACTAGCGGGAACAATGAGCAGTTCTTC. Translated, it gives CASSGGTSGNNEQFF.

This clonotype turned up a few times. This chain connects TRBV10-3 to TRBJ1-2, with 8 bases fitting TRBD1. After removal of 6 bases from V and 4 bases from J, the junction contained 4 bases not matched to a gene. The CDR3 consists of 13 residues. CDR1 and CDR2 from the germline V gene are ENHRY and SYGVKD. CDR3 in amino acids: CAIRADRGYGYTF. In DNA, the CDR3 is TGTGCCATCAGGGCCGACAGGGGCTATGGCTACACCTTC.

At least ten counts were recorded for this clonotype. The junction departs from the called germline gene at one end, perhaps through a read error. The chain joins TRBV20-1 to TRBJ2-2; D is uncertain. The CDR3 sequence is 12 residues long. Germline CDR1 DFQATT, CDR2 SNEGSKA (reference sequence). The CDR3 DNA is TGCAGTGCTAGATATAACAACGGGGAGCTGTTTTTT. This translates into CSARYNNGELFF.

This clonotype has ten or more counts. The CDR3 sequence is CASSTYQETQYF. CDR3 bases: TGCGCCAGCAGCACCTACCAAGAGACCCAGTACTTC. V is TRBV5-1 and J is TRBJ2-5; no clear D gene. The CDR3 has 12 residues. The V gene's germline CDR1 is SGHRS and CDR2 YFSETQ. V was shortened by 4 bases and J by 0 bases, with 4 bases between the two germline ends. Together with reference TRBV5-1 and TRBJ2-5, the CDR3 gives the full variable domain: KAGVTQTPRYLIKTRGQQVTLSCSPISGHRSVSWYQQTPGQGLQFLFEYFSETQRNKGNFPGRFSGRQFSNSRSEMNVSTLELGDSALYLCASSTYQETQYFGPGTRLLVL.

The chain combines TRBV29-1 with TRBJ2-3, with D maybe TRBD1 (5 bases). The ends were cut back, 7 bases at V and 0 bases at J, with 11 bases in the middle. Germline CDR1 is SQVTM and CDR2 is ANQGSEA. This CDR3 is 13 amino acids long. This CDR3 is CSAGQGSTDTQYF. Written as DNA, the CDR3 is TGCAGCGCAGGGCAGGGTAGCACAGATACGCAGTATTTT.